This T cell receptor (beta chain) was sequenced for a study of cytomegalovirus exposure and HLA in healthy donors. TCRdb's copy holds only in-frame clones and misses some; the assay was immunoSEQ multiplex PCR. The sample contains some 130,000 clones, roughly nine tenths of which appear only once. The ends were cut back, 3 bases at V and 8 bases at J, with 22 bases in the middle. Germline V gives CDR1 KGHSH, CDR2 LQKENI. The CDR3 spans 16 residues. The sequencing input was PBMCs. The V gene is TRBV18, the J gene TRBJ1-2; D gene unclear. The receptor's source is a woman between 18 and 30 years old in good health and CMV-seronegative. The CDR3 here is CASSPSAEASSGGYTF. In nucleotides, the CDR3 is TGTGCCAGCTCACCCTCGGCGGAGGCGTCTTCGGGCGGCTACACCTTC.